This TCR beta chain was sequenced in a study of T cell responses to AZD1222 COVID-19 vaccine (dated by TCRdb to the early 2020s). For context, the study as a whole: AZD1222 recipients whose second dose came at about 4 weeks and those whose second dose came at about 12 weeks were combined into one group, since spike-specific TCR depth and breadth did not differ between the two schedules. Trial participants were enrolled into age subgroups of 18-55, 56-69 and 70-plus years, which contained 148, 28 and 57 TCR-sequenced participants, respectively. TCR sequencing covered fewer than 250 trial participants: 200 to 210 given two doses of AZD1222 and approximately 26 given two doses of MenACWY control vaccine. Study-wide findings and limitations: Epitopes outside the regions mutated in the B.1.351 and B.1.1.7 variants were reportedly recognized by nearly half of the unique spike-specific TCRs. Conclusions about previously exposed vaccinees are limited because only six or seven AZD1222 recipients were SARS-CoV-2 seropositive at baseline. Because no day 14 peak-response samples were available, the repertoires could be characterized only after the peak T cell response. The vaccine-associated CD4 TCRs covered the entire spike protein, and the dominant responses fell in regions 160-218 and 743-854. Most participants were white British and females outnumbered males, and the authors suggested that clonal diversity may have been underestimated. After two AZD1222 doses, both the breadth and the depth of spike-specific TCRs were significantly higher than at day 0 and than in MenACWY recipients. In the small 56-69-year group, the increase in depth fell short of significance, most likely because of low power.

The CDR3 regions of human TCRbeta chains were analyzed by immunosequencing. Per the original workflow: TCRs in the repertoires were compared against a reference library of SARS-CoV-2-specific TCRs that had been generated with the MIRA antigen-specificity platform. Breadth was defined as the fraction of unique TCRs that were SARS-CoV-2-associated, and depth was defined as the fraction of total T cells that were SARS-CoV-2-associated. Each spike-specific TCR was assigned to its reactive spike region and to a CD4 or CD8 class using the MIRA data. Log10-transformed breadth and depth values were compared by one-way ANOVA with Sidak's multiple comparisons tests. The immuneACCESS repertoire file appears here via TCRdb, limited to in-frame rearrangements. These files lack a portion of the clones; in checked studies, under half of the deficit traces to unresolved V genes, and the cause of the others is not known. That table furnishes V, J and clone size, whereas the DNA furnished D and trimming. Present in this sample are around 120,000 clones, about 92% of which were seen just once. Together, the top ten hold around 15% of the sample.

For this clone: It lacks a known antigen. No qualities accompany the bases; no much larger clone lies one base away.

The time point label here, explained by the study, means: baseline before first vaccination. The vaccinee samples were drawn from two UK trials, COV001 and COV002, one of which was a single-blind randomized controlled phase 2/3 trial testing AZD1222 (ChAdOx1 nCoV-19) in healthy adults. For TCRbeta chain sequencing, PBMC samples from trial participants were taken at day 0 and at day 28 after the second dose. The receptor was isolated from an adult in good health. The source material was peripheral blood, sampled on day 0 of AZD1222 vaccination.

The CDR3 in this case is CASSQDGTGISYGYTF. The nucleotides are TGTGCCAGCAGCCAAGACGGGACAGGGATTAGCTATGGCTACACCTTC. The chain uses TRBV3-1 (or the pseudogene TRBV3-2) and TRBJ1-2, with 9 middle bases fitting TRBD1. CDR1 and CDR2, looked up from the germline V gene (reference sequence), are LGHDT and YNNKEL. The junction shows trimming of 0 bases on V and 4 bases on J, and the gene matches do not reach 6 bases of it. The CDR3 measures 16 amino acids from cysteine to phenylalanine. Only the CDR3 portion is preserved as DNA: 48 bases, with reading frame beginning at the first base.